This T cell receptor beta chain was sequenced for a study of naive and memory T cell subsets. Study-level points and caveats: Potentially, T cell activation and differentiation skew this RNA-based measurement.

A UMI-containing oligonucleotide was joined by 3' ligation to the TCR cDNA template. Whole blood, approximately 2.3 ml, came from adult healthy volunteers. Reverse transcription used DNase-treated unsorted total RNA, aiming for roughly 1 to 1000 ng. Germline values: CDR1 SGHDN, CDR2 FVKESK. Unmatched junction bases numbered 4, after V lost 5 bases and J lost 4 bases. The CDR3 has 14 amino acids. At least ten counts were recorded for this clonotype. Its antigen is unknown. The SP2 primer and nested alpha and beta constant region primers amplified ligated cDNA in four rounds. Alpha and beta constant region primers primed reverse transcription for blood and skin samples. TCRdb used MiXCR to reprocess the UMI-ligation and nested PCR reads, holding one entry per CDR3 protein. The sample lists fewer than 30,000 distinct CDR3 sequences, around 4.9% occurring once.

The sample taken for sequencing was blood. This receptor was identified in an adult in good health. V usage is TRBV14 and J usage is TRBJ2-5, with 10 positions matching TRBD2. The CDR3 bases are TGTGCCAGCAGCGACAGACTAGCGGGAGAGACCCAGTACTTC. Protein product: CASSDRLAGETQYF.